This entry features one TCR beta chain sequence. Its antigen is as yet unknown. The germline gene is not matched at one end of the junction; a read error may be the cause. Co-extraction of RNA and DNA was performed on about 18-33 mg of unsorted bulk tissue. Patients underwent resection of primary liver carcinoma. Priming with a constant-region primer yielded TCR beta cDNA from about 450 ng total RNA. Libraries covering TCR beta were generated through three nested multiplex PCR rounds (using a slightly modified ARM-PCR). Use of TRBV1-TRBV30 forward primers with a C-beta reverse primer characterized the first two PCR rounds, which lasted about 10 cycles each. MiXCR, run by TCRdb on the multiplex PCR reads, gives a single entry per CDR3 protein. Here the sample spans 90,000 to 140,000 distinct CDR3 sequences, roughly 80% being singletons. The CDR3 has 16 residues. Germline V gene sequence: CDR1 SGHAT, CDR2 FQDESV (reference sequence).

This specimen comes from a study of tumor-infiltrating lymphocytes in primary liver carcinoma. Across the study: Measuring roughly 4.2 to 11 cm across, the tumors were staged as T1-T3 N0M0. Findings of the study overall: Tumor top-250-clone fraction significantly exceeded that of blood (p = 0.039). Present in all five tumor regions were only about 7-25% of the top clones.

The rearrangement links TRBV11-1 to TRBJ2-7; TRBD1 matches 7 bases. The origin of this receptor is a man aged 35 to 55 with primary liver carcinoma and hepatitis B virus infection. Specimen: liver tumor tissue from sampling region 3. Subset given: tumor region T3, left-lateral pole. The CDR3 nucleotides read TGCGCCAGGAGCTCTGGTCCGGGACAGAGTTCCTACGAGCAGTACTTC. Residues: CARSSGPGQSSYEQYF. The full variable domain, rest sourced from reference TRBV11-1 and TRBJ2-7, is EAEVAQSPRYKITEKSQAVAFWCDPISGHATLYWYRQILGQGPELLVQFQDESVVDDSQLPKDRFSAERLKGVDSTLKIQPAELGDSAMYLCARSSGPGQSSYEQYFGPGTRLTVT.